Below are 13 T cell receptor beta chains sequenced from a single sample in a study of T cell responses to AZD1222 COVID-19 vaccine. Sequenced by immunoSEQ multiplex PCR; TCRdb stores in-frame clones only, minus some. The sample contains about 120,000 clones, 70% to 90% of which appear only once. Sequences were derived from peripheral blood, sampled on day 0 of AZD1222 vaccination. The receptors stem from an adult in good health.

About this clone itself: Different DNA sequences within this sample yield the same CDR3. The chain employs TRBV28 and TRBJ2-7, with 8 bases lining up with TRBD1. Germline CDR1 and CDR2: MDHEN and SYDVKM. V lost 5 bases and J lost 4; bases outside the gene matches: 7. The CDR3 contains 14 residues. The CDR3 nucleotides read TGTGCCAGCAGTCTTCGACAGGGGACGTACGAGCAGTACTTC. Protein sequence: CASSLRQGTYEQYF. The whole variable domain, filled in from reference TRBV28 and TRBJ2-7, reads DVKVTQSSRYLVKRTGEKVFLECVQDMDHENMFWYRQDPGLGLRLIYFSYDVKMKEKGDIPEGYSVSREKKERFSLILESASTNQTSMYLCASSLRQGTYEQYFGPGTRLTVT.

The chain has TRBV12-3 or TRBV12-4 and TRBJ1-1; 9 bases fit TRBD1. With V trimmed by 2 bases and J by 8 bases, 3 bases remained unmatched. CDR3 length: 13 residues. CDR3 in amino acids: CASSLTGTGEAFF. CDR3 nucleotide sequence: TGTGCCAGCAGTTTAACGGGGACAGGGGAAGCTTTCTTT.

This chain uses TRBV29-1 with TRBJ2-5, with D perhaps matching TRBD1 or TRBD2 (5 bases each). The CDR3 has 12 residues. Germline V gene lookup returns CDR1 SQVTM and CDR2 ANQGSEA. V lost 1 base and J lost 5, with 8 bases in between. The CDR3 DNA follows: TGCAGCGTTGAAGGAGGGGACGAGACCCAGTACTTC. As protein: CSVEGGDETQYF.

This rearrangement joins TRBV19 to TRBJ2-5; D is ambiguous. Between the trimmed V and J ends, which lost 3 bases and 0 bases, there was a span of 2 bases. The CDR3 is made up of 12 amino acids. Germline V gene lookup returns CDR1 LNHDA and CDR2 SQIVND (reference sequence). Here the CDR3 DNA reads TGTGCCAGTAGTATCAACCAAGAGACCCAGTACTTC. It yields the protein CASSINQETQYF.

The V gene is TRBV27, the J gene TRBJ1-4; a weak D match, TRBD1 (5 bases). This CDR3 comprises 13 residues. V dropped 3 bases and J dropped 5 bases, with 7 bases sitting between them. Germline V gene sequence: CDR1 MNHEY, CDR2 SMNVEV (reference sequence). The CDR3 loop reads CASSFWGNEKLFF. CDR3 DNA: TGTGCCAGCAGTTTTTGGGGGAATGAAAAACTGTTTTTT. The full variable domain, in which reference TRBV27 and TRBJ1-4 provide the parts outside the CDR3, is EAQVTQNPRYLITVTGKKLTVTCSQNMNHEYMSWYRQDPGLGLRQIYYSMNVEVTDKGDVPEGYKVSRKEKRNFPLILESPSPNQTSLYFCASSFWGNEKLFFGSGTQLSVL.

With respect to this clone: The junction and the germline gene differ at one end; a read error may be behind it. The V gene is TRBV28, the J gene TRBJ1-2; possibly TRBD1 for D (5 bases). This CDR3 is 17 amino acids long. The germline CDR1 and CDR2 sequences are MDHEN and SYDVKM. The CDR3 is CVSRMGPVQWVNYGYTF. CDR3 bases: TGTGTCAGCAGAATGGGGCCAGTTCAATGGGTGAACTATGGCTACACCTTC.

The chain's CDR3 is CASSLGVGPYGYTF. CDR3 sequence (DNA): TGTGCCAGCAGTTTGGGGGTGGGCCCCTATGGCTACACCTTC. The gene calls are TRBV27 and TRBJ1-2, with a weak D call TRBD1 (5 bases). CDR1 is MNHEY and CDR2 is SMNVEV in the germline V gene (reference sequence). CDR3 length: 14 amino acids. The ends were cut back, 3 bases at V and 4 bases at J, with 12 bases in the middle.

This chain links TRBV5-1 with TRBJ1-5, with D perhaps matching TRBD1 (6 bases). Germline V CDR1 and CDR2: SGHRS, YFSETQ. The CDR3 is 15 amino acids. V was trimmed by 0 bases and J by 0 bases, leaving 7 bases between them. CDR3 in DNA: TGCGCCAGCAGCTTGGGGGACATTAGCAATCAGCCCCAGCATTTT. This translates into CASSLGDISNQPQHF.

This chain links TRBV4-1 with TRBJ1-2; a weak D match, TRBD1 (6 bases). The germline CDR1 and CDR2 sequences are MGHRA and YSYEKL. The CDR3 length is 14 residues. Trimming shortened V by 5 bases and J by 3 bases, and 13 bases separated the two germline ends. CDR3 in DNA: TGCGCCAGCAGCGATACAGGGTTGGACTATGGCTACACCTTC. This codes for CASSDTGLDYGYTF.

The J gene is TRBJ1-1, the V gene TRBV7-9; D not certain. Germline V CDR1 and CDR2: SEHNR, FQNEAQ (reference sequence). Trimming shortened V by 1 base and J by 1 base, and 16 bases separated the two germline ends. This CDR3 comprises 17 residues. CDR3 sequence reads: CASSLVPHESPNTEAFF. The CDR3 DNA sequence: TGTGCCAGCAGCTTAGTTCCACATGAATCGCCGAACACTGAAGCTTTCTTT.

The chain joins TRBV7-2 to TRBJ1-2, with 9 nucleotides matching TRBD1. CDR1 and CDR2 (germline): SGHTA, FQGNSA. The V segment lost 5 bases and the J segment 4 bases; nucleotides outside the gene matches: 8. This CDR3 region has 15 residues. In DNA form, the CDR3 reads TGTGCCAGCAGCCCCCACAGGGGGCTCCCCTATGGCTACACCTTC. It yields the protein CASSPHRGLPYGYTF.

The chain links TRBV7-9 to TRBJ1-4; perhaps TRBD1 as D (5 bases). The CDR3 extends over 13 amino acids. V lost 6 bases and J 4 bases, leaving 9 bases between the germline ends. Germline CDR1 reads SEHNR; CDR2 reads FQNEAQ (reference sequence). The CDR3 loop is CASREGVNEKLFF. DNA for the CDR3: TGTGCCAGCAGAGAAGGGGTTAATGAAAAACTGTTTTTT.

The V and J genes are TRBV5-6 and TRBJ1-3, with 10 bases matching TRBD1. The germline V gene has CDR1 SGHDT and CDR2 YYEEEE. The V and J ends lost 0 bases and 4 bases, in that order; junction bases with no gene match: 13. The CDR3 length is 19 residues. The CDR3 spells CASSLGLWDRGRRGNTIYF. The CDR3, as DNA: TGTGCCAGCAGCTTGGGGCTCTGGGACAGGGGTCGGAGAGGAAACACCATATATTTT.